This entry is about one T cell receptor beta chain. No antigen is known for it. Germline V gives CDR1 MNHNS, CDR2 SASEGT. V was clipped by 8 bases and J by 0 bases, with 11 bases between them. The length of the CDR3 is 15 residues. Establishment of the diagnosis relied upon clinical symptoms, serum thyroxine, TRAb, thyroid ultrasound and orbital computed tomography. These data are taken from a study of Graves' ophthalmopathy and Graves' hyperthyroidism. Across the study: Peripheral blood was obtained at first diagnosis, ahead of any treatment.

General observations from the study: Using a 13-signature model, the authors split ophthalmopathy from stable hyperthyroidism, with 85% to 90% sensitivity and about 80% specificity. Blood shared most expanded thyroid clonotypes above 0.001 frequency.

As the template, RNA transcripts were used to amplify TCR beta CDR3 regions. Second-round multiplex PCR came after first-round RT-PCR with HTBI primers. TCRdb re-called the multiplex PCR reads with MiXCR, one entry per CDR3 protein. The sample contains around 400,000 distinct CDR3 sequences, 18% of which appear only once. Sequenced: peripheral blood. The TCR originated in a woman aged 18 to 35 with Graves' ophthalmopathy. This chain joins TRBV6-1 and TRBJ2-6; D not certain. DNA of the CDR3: TGTGCCAGCGGACCTATGGGCTCTGGGGCCAACGTCCTGACTTTC. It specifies CASGPMGSGANVLTF.